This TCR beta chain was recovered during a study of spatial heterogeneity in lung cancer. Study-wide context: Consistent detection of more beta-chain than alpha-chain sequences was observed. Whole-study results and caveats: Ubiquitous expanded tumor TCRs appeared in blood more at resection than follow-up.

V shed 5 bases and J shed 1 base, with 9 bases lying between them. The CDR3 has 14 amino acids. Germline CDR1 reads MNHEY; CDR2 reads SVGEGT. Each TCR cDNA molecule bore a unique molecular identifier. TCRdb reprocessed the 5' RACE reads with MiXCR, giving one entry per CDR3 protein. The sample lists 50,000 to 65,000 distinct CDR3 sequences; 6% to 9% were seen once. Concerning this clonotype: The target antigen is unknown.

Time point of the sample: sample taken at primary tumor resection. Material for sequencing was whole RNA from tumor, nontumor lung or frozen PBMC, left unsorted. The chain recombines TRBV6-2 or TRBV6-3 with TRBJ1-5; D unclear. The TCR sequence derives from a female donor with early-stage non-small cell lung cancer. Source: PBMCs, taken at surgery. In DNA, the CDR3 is TGTGCCAGCAGTCGGAGTAGGAGCAATCAGCCCCAGCATTTT. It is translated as CASSRSRSNQPQHF.